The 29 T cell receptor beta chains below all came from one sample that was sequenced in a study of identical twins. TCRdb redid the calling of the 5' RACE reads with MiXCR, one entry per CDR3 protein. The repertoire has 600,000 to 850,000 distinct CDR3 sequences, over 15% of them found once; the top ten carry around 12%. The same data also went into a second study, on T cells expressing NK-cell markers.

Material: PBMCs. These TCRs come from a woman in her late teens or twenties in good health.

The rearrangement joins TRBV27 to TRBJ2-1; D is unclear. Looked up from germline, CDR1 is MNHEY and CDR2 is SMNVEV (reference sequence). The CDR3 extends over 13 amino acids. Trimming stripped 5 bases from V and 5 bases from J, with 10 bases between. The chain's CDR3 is CASSEVDNNEQFF. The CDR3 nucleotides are TGTGCCAGCAGTGAGGTAGATAACAATGAGCAGTTCTTC.

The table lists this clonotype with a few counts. The CDR3 loop is CATSDLGREQFF. The CDR3, as DNA: TGTGCCACCAGTGATCTAGGTCGGGAGCAGTTCTTC. This rearrangement joins TRBV24-1 to TRBJ2-1; D not certain. CDR1 and CDR2 (germline): KGHDR, SFDVKD. V lost 3 bases to trimming and J lost 10 bases, with 9 bases between them. The CDR3 length is 12 residues.

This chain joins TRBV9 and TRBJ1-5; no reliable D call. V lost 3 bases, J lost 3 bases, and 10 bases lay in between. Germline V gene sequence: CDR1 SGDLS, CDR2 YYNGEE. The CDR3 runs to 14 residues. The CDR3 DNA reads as TGTGCCAGCAGCGGACCCCCGATCAATCAGCCCCAGCATTTT. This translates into CASSGPPINQPQHF.

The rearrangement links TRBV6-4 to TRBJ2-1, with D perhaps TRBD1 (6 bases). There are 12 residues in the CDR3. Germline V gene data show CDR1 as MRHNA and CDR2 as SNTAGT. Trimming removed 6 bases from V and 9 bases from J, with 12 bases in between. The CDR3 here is CASRGAVGEQFF. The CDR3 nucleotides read TGTGCCAGCAGGGGGGCCGTGGGTGAGCAGTTCTTC.

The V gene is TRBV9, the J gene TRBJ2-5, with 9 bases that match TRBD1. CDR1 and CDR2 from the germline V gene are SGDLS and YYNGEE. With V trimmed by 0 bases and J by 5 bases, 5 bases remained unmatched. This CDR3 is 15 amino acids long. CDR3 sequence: CASSVVGTGTETQYF. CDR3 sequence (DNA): TGTGCCAGCAGCGTAGTGGGGACAGGGACGGAGACCCAGTACTTC.

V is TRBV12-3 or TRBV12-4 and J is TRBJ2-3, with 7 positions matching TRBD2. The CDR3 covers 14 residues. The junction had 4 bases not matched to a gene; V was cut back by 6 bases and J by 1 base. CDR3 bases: TGTGCCAGCAGGAAACGGGGGGGCACAGATACGCAGTATTTT. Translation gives CASRKRGGTDTQYF.

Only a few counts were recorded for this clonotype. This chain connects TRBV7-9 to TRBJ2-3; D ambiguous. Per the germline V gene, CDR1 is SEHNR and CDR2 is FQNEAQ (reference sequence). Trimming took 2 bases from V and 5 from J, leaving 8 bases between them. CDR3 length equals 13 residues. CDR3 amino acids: CASSLSVGDTQYF. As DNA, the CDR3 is TGTGCCAGCAGCTTATCAGTTGGAGATACGCAGTATTTT.

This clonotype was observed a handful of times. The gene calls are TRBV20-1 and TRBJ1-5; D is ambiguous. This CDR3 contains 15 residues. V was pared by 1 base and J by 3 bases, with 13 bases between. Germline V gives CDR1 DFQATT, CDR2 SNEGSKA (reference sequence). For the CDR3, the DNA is TGCAGTGCTAGAGCCATGGGCCCGCCCAATCAGCCCCAGCATTTT. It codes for CSARAMGPPNQPQHF.

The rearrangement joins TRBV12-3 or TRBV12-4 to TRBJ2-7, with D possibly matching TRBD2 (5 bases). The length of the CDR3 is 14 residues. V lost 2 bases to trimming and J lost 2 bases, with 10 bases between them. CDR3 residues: CASSLTGSPYEQYF. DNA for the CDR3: TGTGCCAGCAGTTTAACGGGGTCCCCCTACGAGCAGTACTTC.

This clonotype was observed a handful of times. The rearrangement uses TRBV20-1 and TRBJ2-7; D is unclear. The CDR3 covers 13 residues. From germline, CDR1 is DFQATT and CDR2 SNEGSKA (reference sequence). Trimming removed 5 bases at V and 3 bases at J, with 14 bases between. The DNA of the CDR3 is TGCAGTGCTCCTAAACAAGGCCGCTACGAGCAGTACTTC. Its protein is CSAPKQGRYEQYF.

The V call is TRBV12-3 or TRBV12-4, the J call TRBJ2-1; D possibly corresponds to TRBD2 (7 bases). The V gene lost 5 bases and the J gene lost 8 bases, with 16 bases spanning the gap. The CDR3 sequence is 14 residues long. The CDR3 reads CASSPWEGGHEQFF. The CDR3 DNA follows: TGTGCCAGCAGTCCCTGGGAGGGGGGCCATGAGCAGTTCTTC.

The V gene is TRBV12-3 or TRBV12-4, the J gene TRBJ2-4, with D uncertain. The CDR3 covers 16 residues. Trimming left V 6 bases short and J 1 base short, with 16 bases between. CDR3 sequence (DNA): TGTGCCAGCAGCCCGTCCGGGCCCGGGGCCAAAAACATTCAGTACTTC. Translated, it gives CASSPSGPGAKNIQYF.

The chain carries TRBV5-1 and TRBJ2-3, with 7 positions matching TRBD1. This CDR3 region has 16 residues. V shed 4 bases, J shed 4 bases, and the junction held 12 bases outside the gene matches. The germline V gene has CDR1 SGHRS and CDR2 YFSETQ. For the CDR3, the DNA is TGCGCCAGCAGCGCCGGGACAGCTAGAGGGGCAGATACGCAGTATTTT. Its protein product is CASSAGTARGADTQYF.

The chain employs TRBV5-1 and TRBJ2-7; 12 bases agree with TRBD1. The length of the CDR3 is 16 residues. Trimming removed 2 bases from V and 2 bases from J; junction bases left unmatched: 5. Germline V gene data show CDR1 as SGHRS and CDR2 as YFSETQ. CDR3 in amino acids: CASSLRRDRGPYEQYF. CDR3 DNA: TGCGCCAGCAGCTTACGCCGGGACAGGGGGCCCTACGAGCAGTACTTC.

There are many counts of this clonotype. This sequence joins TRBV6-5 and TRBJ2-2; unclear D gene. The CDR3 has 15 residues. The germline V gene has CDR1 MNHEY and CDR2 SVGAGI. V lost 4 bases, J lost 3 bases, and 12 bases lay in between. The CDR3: CASSSLRVYTGELFF. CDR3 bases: TGTGCCAGCAGTTCGCTTCGGGTTTACACCGGGGAGCTGTTTTTT.

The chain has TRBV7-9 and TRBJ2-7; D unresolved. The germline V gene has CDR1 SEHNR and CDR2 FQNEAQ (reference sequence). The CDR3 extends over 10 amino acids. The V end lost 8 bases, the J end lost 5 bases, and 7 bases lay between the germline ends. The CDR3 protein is CASHTDEQYF. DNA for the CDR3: TGTGCCAGCCACACAGACGAGCAGTACTTC.

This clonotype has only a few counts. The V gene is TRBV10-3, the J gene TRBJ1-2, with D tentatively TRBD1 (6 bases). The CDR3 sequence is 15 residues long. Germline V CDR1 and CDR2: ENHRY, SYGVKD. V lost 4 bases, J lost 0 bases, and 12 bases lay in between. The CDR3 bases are TGTGCCATCAGTGGTTGGGACACCTCTAACTATGGCTACACCTTC. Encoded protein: CAISGWDTSNYGYTF.

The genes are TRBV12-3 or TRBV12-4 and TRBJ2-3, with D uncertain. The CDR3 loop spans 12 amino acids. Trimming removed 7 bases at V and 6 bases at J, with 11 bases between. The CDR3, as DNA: TGTGCCAGCACAAGGGTCGCGGATACGCAGTATTTT. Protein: CASTRVADTQYF.

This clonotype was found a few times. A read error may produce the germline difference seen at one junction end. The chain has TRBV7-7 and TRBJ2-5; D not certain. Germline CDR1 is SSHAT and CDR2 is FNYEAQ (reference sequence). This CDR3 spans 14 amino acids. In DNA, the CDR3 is TGTGCTAGCAGCTCCTCCCTCGGTCAAGAGACCCAGTACTTC. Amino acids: CASSSSLGQETQYF.

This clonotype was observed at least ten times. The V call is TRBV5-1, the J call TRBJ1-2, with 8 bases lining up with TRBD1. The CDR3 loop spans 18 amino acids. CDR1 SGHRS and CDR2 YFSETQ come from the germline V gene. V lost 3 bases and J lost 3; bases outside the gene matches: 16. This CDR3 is CASSWETPTGTGYYGYTF. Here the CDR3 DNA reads TGCGCCAGCAGCTGGGAGACCCCCACCGGGACAGGCTACTATGGCTACACCTTC.

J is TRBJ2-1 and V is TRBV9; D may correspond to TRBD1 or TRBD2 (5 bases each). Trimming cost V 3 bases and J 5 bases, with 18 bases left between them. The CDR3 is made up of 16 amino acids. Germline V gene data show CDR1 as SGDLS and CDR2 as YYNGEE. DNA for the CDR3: TGTGCCAGCAGCGGGGGGTGGGCAGGGACCAACAATGAGCAGTTCTTC. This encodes CASSGGWAGTNNEQFF. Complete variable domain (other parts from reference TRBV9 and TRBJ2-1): DSGVTQTPKHLITATGQRVTLRCSPRSGDLSVYWYQQSLDQGLQFLIQYYNGEERAKGNILERFSAQQFPDLHSELNLSSLELGDSALYFCASSGGWAGTNNEQFFGPGTRLTVL.

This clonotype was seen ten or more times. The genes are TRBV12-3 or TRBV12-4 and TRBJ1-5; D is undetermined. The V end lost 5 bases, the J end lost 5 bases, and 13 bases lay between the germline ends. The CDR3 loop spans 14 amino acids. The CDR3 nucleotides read TGTGCCAGCAGTCTATCGATCGGGGATCAGCCCCAGCATTTT. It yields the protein CASSLSIGDQPQHF.

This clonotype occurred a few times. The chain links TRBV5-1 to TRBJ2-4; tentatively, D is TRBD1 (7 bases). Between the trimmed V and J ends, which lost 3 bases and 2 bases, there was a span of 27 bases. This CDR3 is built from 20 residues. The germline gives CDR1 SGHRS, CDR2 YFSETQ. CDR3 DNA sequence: TGCGCCAGCAGCTCGGAGGGGGCCACGAGCCGTACACGGTCCAAAAACATTCAGTACTTC. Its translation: CASSSEGATSRTRSKNIQYF.

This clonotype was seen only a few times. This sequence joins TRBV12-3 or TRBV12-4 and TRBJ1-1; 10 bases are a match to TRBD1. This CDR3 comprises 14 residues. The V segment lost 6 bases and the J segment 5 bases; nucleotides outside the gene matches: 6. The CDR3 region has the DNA TGTGCCAGCAGGTTGACAGGGGGCCTGACTGAAGCTTTCTTT. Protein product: CASRLTGGLTEAFF.

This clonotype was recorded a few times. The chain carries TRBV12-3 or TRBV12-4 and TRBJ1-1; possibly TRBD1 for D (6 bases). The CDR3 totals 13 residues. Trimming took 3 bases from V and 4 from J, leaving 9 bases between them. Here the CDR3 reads CASSFRGFTEAFF. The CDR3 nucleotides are TGTGCCAGCAGTTTTAGGGGGTTCACTGAAGCTTTCTTT.

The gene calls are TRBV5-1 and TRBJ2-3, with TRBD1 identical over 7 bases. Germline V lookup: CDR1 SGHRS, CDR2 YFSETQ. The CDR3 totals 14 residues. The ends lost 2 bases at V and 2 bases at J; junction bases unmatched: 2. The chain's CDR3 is CASSFGTVTDTQYF. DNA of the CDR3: TGCGCCAGCAGCTTTGGGACAGTCACAGATACGCAGTATTTT.

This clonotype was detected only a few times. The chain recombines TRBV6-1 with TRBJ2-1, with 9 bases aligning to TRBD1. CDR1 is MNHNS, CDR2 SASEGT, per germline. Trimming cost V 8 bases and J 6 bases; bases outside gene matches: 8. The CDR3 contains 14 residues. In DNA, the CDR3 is TGTGCCAGCGAACCGGGACAGGGTATCAATGAGCAGTTCTTC. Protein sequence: CASEPGQGINEQFF.

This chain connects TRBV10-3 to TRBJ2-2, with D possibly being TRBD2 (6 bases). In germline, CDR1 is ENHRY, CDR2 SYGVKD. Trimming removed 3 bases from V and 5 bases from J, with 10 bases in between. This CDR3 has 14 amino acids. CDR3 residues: CAISETSRTGELFF. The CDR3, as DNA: TGTGCCATCAGTGAAACTAGCAGGACCGGGGAGCTGTTTTTT.

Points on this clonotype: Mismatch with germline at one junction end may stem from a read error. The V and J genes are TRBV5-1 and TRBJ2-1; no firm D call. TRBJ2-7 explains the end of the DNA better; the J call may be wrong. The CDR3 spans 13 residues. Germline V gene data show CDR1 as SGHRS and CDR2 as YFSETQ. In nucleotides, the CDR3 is TGCGCCGGCAGCCGGACCACGGCGAATGAGCAGTACTTC. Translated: CAGSRTTANEQYF.